This TCR beta chain was recorded in a study of blood T cells in healthy people across ages. It was with a sample-barcoded 5' primer and a J-beta primer mix that a second PCR of roughly 7 to 12 cycles was run. TCRdb re-called the 5' RACE reads through MiXCR, storing one row per CDR3 protein. The data contain about 930,000 distinct CDR3 sequences, approximately 32% of them singletons. Study-wide results and caveats: PBMCs that were unsorted prevented a conclusive naive versus antigen-experienced comparison.

A note on this clonotype: As yet, its antigen is unknown. A clone one base away is much larger, so this may be a read error.

The CDR3 runs to 13 residues. Trimming removed 2 bases from V and 4 bases from J, with 9 bases in between. The V gene's germline CDR1 is SGHTS and CDR2 YDEGEE. This sample also appeared in a second study, on T cells of mothers and their children.

This TCR came from a woman in her thirties or forties in good health. The sequenced sample was blood. The chain couples TRBV5-8 to TRBJ1-1; D gene uncertain. The CDR3 reads CASSFPQSTEAFF. The CDR3 DNA follows: TGTGCCAGCAGCTTTCCGCAGAGCACTGAAGCTTTCTTT.